This T cell receptor beta chain was identified in a study of T cell changes during pregnancy in multiple sclerosis. Germline-derived CDR1 and CDR2 are DFQATT and SNEGSKA (reference sequence). This CDR3 region has 11 residues. Trimming pared 3 bases from V and 5 bases from J, leaving 7 bases between. Data came from immunoSEQ multiplex PCR; TCRdb stores just in-frame clones and leaves some out. The sample has around 40,000 clones, about 92% seen once. The sequencing used CD4+ T cells from peripheral blood mononuclear cells, collected in the third trimester of pregnancy. The chain links TRBV20-1 to TRBJ2-5; tentatively, D is TRBD2 (6 bases). The TCR comes from a female donor with multiple sclerosis, enrolled in a pregnancy study. The chain's CDR3 is CSASGSETQYF. In DNA, the CDR3 is TGCAGTGCTAGCGGGAGTGAGACCCAGTACTTC.